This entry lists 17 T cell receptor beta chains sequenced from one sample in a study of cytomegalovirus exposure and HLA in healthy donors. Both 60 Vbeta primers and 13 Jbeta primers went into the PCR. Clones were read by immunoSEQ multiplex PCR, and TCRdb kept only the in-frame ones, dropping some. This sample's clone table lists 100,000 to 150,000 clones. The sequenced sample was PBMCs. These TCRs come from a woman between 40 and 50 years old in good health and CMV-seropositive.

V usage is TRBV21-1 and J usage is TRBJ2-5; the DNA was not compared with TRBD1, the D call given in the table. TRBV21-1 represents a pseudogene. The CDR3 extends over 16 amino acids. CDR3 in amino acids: CASSKASGALGETQYF. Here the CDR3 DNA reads TGTGCCAGCAGCAAAGCGTCAGGGGCGCTCGGAGAGACCCAGTACTTC.

CDR3 bases: TGTGCCAGCAGTGGGGGGGGATCCCCCCAGGACTATGGCTACACCTTC. Protein sequence: CASSGGGSPQDYGYTF. The V and J genes are TRBV2 and TRBJ1-2; D might be TRBD1 (5 bases). Germline V gene data show CDR1 as SNHLY and CDR2 as FYNNEI. The V end was cut by 4 bases, the J end by 3 bases, with 18 bases between. The CDR3 has 16 residues. The whole variable domain, filled in from reference TRBV2 and TRBJ1-2, reads EPEVTQTPSHQVTQMGQEVILRCVPISNHLYFYWYRQILGQKVEFLVSFYNNEISEKSEIFDDQFSVERPDGSNFTLKIRSTKLEDSAMYFCASSGGGSPQDYGYTFGSGTRLTVV.

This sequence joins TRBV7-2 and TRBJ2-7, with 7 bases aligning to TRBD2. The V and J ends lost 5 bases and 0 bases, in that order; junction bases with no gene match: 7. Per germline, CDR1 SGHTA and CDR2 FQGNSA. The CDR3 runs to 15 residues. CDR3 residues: CASSRTAGSSYEQYF. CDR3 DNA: TGTGCCAGCAGCCGTACAGCGGGAAGCTCCTACGAGCAGTACTTC.

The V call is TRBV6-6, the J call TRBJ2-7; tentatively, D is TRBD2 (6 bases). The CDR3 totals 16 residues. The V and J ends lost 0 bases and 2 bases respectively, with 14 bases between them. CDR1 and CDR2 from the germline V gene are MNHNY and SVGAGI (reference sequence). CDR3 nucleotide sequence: TGTGCCAGCAGTTACTCGGAGGGACCCTTGGCCTACGAGCAGTACTTC. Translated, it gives CASSYSEGPLAYEQYF.

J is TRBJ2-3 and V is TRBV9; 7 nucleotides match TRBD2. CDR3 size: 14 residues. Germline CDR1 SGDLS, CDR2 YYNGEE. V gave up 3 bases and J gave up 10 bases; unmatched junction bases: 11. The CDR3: CASSEFGGGASQYF. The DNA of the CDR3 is TGTGCCAGCAGCGAGTTCGGGGGAGGGGCGTCGCAGTATTTT.

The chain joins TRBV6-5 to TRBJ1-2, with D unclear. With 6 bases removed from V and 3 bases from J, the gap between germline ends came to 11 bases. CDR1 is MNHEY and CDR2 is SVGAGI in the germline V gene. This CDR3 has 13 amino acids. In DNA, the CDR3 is TGTGCCAGCAGCGCCGAAGCATACTATGGCTACACCTTC. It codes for CASSAEAYYGYTF.

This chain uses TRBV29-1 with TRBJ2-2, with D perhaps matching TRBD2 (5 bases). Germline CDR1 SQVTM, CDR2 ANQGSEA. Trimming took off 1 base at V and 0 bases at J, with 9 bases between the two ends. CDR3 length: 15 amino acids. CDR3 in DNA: TGCAGCGTTGAAGGGACTCTAGCGAACACCGGGGAGCTGTTTTTT. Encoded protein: CSVEGTLANTGELFF.

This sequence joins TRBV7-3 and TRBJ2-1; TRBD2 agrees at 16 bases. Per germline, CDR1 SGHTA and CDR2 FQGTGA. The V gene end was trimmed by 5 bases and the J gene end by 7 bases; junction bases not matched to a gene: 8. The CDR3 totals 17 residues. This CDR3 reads CASSTTPGLAGGNEQFF. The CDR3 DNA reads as TGTGCCAGCAGCACAACTCCGGGACTAGCGGGAGGGAATGAGCAGTTCTTC.

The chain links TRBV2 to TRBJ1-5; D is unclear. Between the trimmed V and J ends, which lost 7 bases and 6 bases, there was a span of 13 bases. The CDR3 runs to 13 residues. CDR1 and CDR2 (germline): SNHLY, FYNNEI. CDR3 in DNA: TGTGCCAGCAAACGGTTAGAGGGTCAGCCCCAGCATTTT. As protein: CASKRLEGQPQHF.

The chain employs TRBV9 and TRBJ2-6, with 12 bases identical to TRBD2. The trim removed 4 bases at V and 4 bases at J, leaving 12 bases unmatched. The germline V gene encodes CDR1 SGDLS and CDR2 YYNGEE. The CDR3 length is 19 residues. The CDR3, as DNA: TGTGCCAGCAGCTCTAGGACTAGCGGGACCTCCCCGGGGGCCAACGTCCTGACTTTC. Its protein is CASSSRTSGTSPGANVLTF.

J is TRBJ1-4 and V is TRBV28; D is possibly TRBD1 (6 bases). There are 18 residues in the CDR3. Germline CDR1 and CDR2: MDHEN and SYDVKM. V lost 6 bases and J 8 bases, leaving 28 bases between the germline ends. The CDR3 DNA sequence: TGTGCCAGCAGACTCGTATTTCCTCGGGACACCCCTGGGGAAAAACTGTTTTTT. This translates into CASRLVFPRDTPGEKLFF.

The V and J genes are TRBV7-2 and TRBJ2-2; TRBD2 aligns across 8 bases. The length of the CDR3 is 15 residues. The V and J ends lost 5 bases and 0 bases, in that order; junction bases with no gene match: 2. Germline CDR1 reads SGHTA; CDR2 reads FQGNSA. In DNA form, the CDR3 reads TGTGCCAGCAGCCTTAGCGGGACGAACACCGGGGAGCTGTTTTTT. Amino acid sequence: CASSLSGTNTGELFF. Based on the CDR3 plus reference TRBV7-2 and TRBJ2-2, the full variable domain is GAGVSQSPSNKVTEKGKDVELRCDPISGHTALYWYRQSLGQGLEFLIYFQGNSAPDKSGLPSDRFSAERTGGSVSTLTIQRTQQEDSAVYLCASSLSGTNTGELFFGEGSRLTVL.

CDR3 DNA sequence: TGCGCCAGCAGCCAGCGACAGGGACAAGAGACCCAGTACTTC. It is translated as CASSQRQGQETQYF. The genes are TRBV4-1 and TRBJ2-5; TRBD1 matches at 7 bases. The CDR3 is made up of 14 amino acids. Germline V CDR1 and CDR2: MGHRA, YSYEKL. J lost 2 bases, V lost 3 bases, and 3 bases had no gene match.

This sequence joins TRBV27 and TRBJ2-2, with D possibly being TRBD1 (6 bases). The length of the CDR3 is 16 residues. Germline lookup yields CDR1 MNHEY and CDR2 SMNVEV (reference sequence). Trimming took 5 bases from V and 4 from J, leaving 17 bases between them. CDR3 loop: CASSPTTGIPTGELFF. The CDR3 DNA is TGTGCCAGCAGTCCAACCACAGGGATCCCCACCGGGGAGCTGTTTTTT.

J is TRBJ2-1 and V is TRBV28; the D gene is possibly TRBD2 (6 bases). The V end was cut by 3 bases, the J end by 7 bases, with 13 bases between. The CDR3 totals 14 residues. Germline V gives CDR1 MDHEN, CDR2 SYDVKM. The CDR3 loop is CASSLRRDLNEQFF. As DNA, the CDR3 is TGTGCCAGCAGTTTGCGCCGGGACTTAAATGAGCAGTTCTTC. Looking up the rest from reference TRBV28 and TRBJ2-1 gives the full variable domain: DVKVTQSSRYLVKRTGEKVFLECVQDMDHENMFWYRQDPGLGLRLIYFSYDVKMKEKGDIPEGYSVSREKKERFSLILESASTNQTSMYLCASSLRRDLNEQFFGPGTRLTVL.

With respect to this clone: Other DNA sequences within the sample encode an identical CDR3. CDR3 sequence: CASSSGLAETDTQYF. CDR3 coding DNA: TGCGCCAGCAGCTCCGGACTAGCGGAAACAGATACGCAGTATTTT. The V and J genes are TRBV5-1 and TRBJ2-3, with TRBD2 matching over 10 bases. Germline CDR1 and CDR2: SGHRS and YFSETQ. The CDR3 loop spans 15 amino acids. With V trimmed by 3 bases and J by 3 bases, 4 bases remained unmatched.

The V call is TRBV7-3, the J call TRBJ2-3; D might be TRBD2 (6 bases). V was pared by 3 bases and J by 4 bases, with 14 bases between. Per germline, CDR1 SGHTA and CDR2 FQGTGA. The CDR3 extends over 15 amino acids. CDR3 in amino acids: CASSFGDSQADTQYF. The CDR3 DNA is TGTGCCAGCAGCTTCGGGGACTCTCAGGCAGATACGCAGTATTTT.